The 24 T cell receptor beta chains given below trace back to one sample, sequenced in a study of shared clonotypes between healthy human individuals. Produced via immunoSEQ multiplex PCR; TCRdb's table is partial and in-frame only. The table includes about 820,000 clones, around 93% detected once. Naive CD8 cells lacked CD45RO, underwent positive selection for CCR7 and left out terminally differentiated effector memory CD45RA+ cells. The specimen sequenced was naive CD8+ T cells sorted from blood. The receptor set was obtained from a man aged 25-45 years in good health.

The chain carries TRBV27 and TRBJ2-2; unclear D gene. The CDR3 consists of 17 residues. The V and J ends lost 7 bases and 0 bases respectively, with 18 bases between them. Germline loops: CDR1 MNHEY, CDR2 SMNVEV (reference sequence). The CDR3 DNA follows: TGTGCCAGCAATTCCCGAAATACTCTGACGAACACCGGGGAGCTGTTTTTT. Translated, it gives CASNSRNTLTNTGELFF.

This rearrangement joins TRBV11-1 to TRBJ1-2, with 10 bases fitting TRBD1. V lost 3 bases to trimming and J lost 5 bases; unmatched junction nucleotides: 9. The germline V gene has CDR1 SGHAT and CDR2 FQDESV (reference sequence). The CDR3 is made up of 16 amino acids. The CDR3 nucleotides read TGTGCCAGCAGCTTTTCGGGACAGGGGATTGTTTATGGCTACACCTTC. It translates to CASSFSGQGIVYGYTF.

The rearrangement joins TRBV10-1 to TRBJ2-5, with no clear D. Judging by the DNA end, TRBJ2-7 fits better; the J call may be wrong. The CDR3 consists of 13 residues. CDR1 is WNHNN, CDR2 SYGVQD, per germline (reference sequence). The CDR3 sequence: CASSEGRAYEQYF. The CDR3 DNA follows: TGCGCCAGCAGTGAGGGTCGAGCCTACGAGCAGTACTTC.

As concerns this clone: The sample has other DNA sequences that encode this CDR3 too. The chain recombines TRBV7-8 with TRBJ2-7, with D perhaps matching TRBD2 (6 bases). V lost 2 bases, J lost 3 bases, and 8 bases lay in between. Germline CDR1 and CDR2: SGHVS and FQNEAQ. The CDR3 runs 13 residues. The CDR3 coding sequence is TGTGCCAGCAGCTTACCGGGGGTCTACGAGCAGTACTTC. This codes for CASSLPGVYEQYF. Variable domain in full (rest from reference TRBV7-8 and TRBJ2-7): GAGVSQSPRYKVAKRGQDVALRCDPISGHVSLFWYQQALGQGPEFLTYFQNEAQLDKSGLPSDRFFAERPEGSVSTLKIQRTQQEDSAVYLCASSLPGVYEQYFGPGTRLTVT.

This sequence joins TRBV6-5 and TRBJ2-1, with a tentative D call TRBD1 (6 bases). The CDR3 is made up of 16 amino acids. Germline assignment: CDR1 MNHEY and CDR2 SVGAGI. V shed 0 bases and J shed 5 bases, with 14 bases lying between them. The CDR3 region is CASSYSGTSKNNEQFF. The DNA of the CDR3 is TGTGCCAGCAGTTACTCGGGGACAAGTAAGAACAATGAGCAGTTCTTC.

CDR3 region: CASSPDPGTSVYEQYF. In DNA form, the CDR3 reads TGTGCCAGCAGCCCCGATCCGGGGACTAGCGTCTACGAGCAGTACTTC. This sequence joins TRBV27 and TRBJ2-7, with 10 bases aligning to TRBD2. The CDR3 spans 16 residues. Germline CDR1 and CDR2: MNHEY and SMNVEV (reference sequence). The V gene end was trimmed by 6 bases and the J gene end by 3 bases; junction bases not matched to a gene: 11.

The chain recombines TRBV6-5 with TRBJ2-5; D call uncertain. In germline, CDR1 is MNHEY, CDR2 SVGAGI. The V end lost 2 bases, the J end lost 7 bases, and 14 bases lay between the germline ends. This CDR3 is 14 amino acids long. DNA of the CDR3: TGTGCCAGCAGTTACGGTGGGCAGTCCGGGACCCAGTACTTC. It encodes CASSYGGQSGTQYF.

The genes are TRBV7-6 and TRBJ2-7; 9 bases align to TRBD2. The CDR3 totals 13 residues. CDR1 SGHVS and CDR2 FNYEAQ come from the germline V gene. The ends lost 5 bases at V and 6 bases at J; junction bases unmatched: 5. This chain's CDR3 is CASSPSGRPEQYF. The CDR3 region has the DNA TGTGCCAGCAGCCCAAGCGGGAGGCCCGAGCAGTACTTC.

The rearrangement uses TRBV7-3 and TRBJ2-3; 11 bases agree with TRBD2. CDR3 length: 15 residues. Germline loops: CDR1 SGHTA, CDR2 FQGTGA. Germline trimming cut 4 bases from V and 1 base from J; bases unmatched to any gene: 1. The CDR3 protein is CASSSLAGGTDTQYF. Written as DNA, the CDR3 is TGTGCCAGCAGCTCACTAGCGGGAGGCACAGATACGCAGTATTTT.

The chain employs TRBV7-2 and TRBJ2-1; 13 bases align to TRBD2. Germline CDR1 reads SGHTA; CDR2 reads FQGNSA. Unmatched junction bases numbered 7, after V lost 5 bases and J lost 0 bases. The length of the CDR3 is 18 residues. The CDR3 DNA is TGTGCCAGCAGCCAGACTAGCGGGAGGTCCAGCTCCTACAATGAGCAGTTCTTC. Its protein is CASSQTSGRSSSYNEQFF.

The J gene is TRBJ2-7, the V gene TRBV27, with D perhaps being TRBD1 or TRBD2 (5 bases each). CDR1 MNHEY and CDR2 SMNVEV come from the germline V gene (reference sequence). This CDR3 has 12 amino acids. V was cut by 10 bases and J by 1 base, with 11 bases left in between. CDR3 in DNA: TGTGCCACCATGGGACCTTCCTACGAGCAGTACTTC. Residues: CATMGPSYEQYF.

The chain links TRBV7-9 to TRBJ1-2; 8 nucleotides agree with TRBD1. Trimming cost V 1 base and J 4 bases; bases outside gene matches: 8. The CDR3 contains 16 residues. Germline CDR1 and CDR2: SEHNR and FQNEAQ (reference sequence). The DNA for the CDR3 is TGTGCCAGCAGCTTAGGACAGACAGGGGCAGGCTATGGCTACACCTTC. It encodes CASSLGQTGAGYGYTF.

V usage is TRBV2 and J usage is TRBJ2-2; the D is unclear. Germline-derived CDR1 and CDR2 are SNHLY and FYNNEI. CDR3 length: 12 residues. Trimming pared 4 bases from V and 5 bases from J, leaving 5 bases between. The CDR3 DNA follows: TGTGCCAGCAGTGTTGCGACCGGGGAGCTGTTTTTT. Translating gives CASSVATGELFF.

This clone was found once. This rearrangement joins TRBV18 to TRBJ2-7; 8 bases fit TRBD1. Germline-derived CDR1 and CDR2 are KGHSH and LQKENI. This CDR3 comprises 13 residues. V was clipped by 5 bases and J by 2 bases; unmatched bases: 2. CDR3 DNA: TGTGCCAGCTCAACGGACAGGGCCTACGAGCAGTACTTC. This encodes CASSTDRAYEQYF.

A word on this clone: This same CDR3 is encoded by further DNA sequences in the sample. This chain links TRBV27 with TRBJ2-7; no reliable D call. The V end lost 0 bases, the J end lost 5 bases, and 8 bases lay between the germline ends. CDR1 and CDR2 (germline): MNHEY, SMNVEV (reference sequence). CDR3 size: 13 residues. CDR3 nucleotide sequence: TGTGCCAGCAGTTTATCACACCGAAACGAGCAGTACTTC. Amino acid sequence: CASSLSHRNEQYF.

The rearrangement links TRBV5-1 to TRBJ2-7; D not certain. The ends were cut back, 2 bases at V and 5 bases at J, with 8 bases in the middle. CDR1 is SGHRS, CDR2 YFSETQ, per germline. The CDR3 totals 12 residues. The chain's CDR3 is CASSFIRNEQYF. The CDR3 DNA sequence: TGCGCCAGCAGCTTCATAAGAAACGAGCAGTACTTC.

The chain combines TRBV9 with TRBJ2-7; TRBD1 is a possible D gene (6 bases). This CDR3 is 19 amino acids long. CDR1 is SGDLS and CDR2 is YYNGEE in the germline V gene. The V gene lost 0 bases and the J gene lost 0 bases, with 22 bases spanning the gap. The CDR3 region is CASSVVPPVRDTVSYEQYF. The CDR3, as DNA: TGTGCCAGCAGCGTAGTCCCCCCGGTAAGGGACACTGTCTCCTACGAGCAGTACTTC.

V is TRBV28 and J is TRBJ2-7, with D tentatively TRBD1 (6 bases). From germline, CDR1 is MDHEN and CDR2 SYDVKM. The CDR3 is 14 amino acids. Between the trimmed V and J ends, which lost 5 bases and 3 bases, there was a span of 14 bases. The CDR3 region has the DNA TGTGCCAGCAGTCCGCCGGGACAAGTCTACGAGCAGTACTTC. Amino acids: CASSPPGQVYEQYF.

V usage is TRBV7-6 and J usage is TRBJ2-7; 11 bases map to TRBD2. The germline CDR1 and CDR2 sequences are SGHVS and FNYEAQ. CDR3 size: 16 residues. J lost 4 bases, V lost 3 bases, and 8 bases had no gene match. As DNA, the CDR3 is TGTGCCAGCAGCTTTAGCGGGAGGGAACTTACGTACGAGCAGTACTTC. Amino acid sequence: CASSFSGRELTYEQYF.

The chain carries TRBV6-6 and TRBJ2-7; 13 positions match TRBD2. From germline, CDR1 is MNHNY and CDR2 SVGAGI (reference sequence). There are 15 residues in the CDR3. Trimming removed 6 bases from V and 6 bases from J; junction bases left unmatched: 8. As DNA, the CDR3 is TGTGCCAGCAGCTTCGGACTAGCGGGAGTGGGCGAGCAGTACTTC. This sequence encodes CASSFGLAGVGEQYF.

The chain uses TRBV7-9 and TRBJ2-7; D might be TRBD2 (5 bases). Trimming shortened V by 2 bases and J by 5 bases, and 13 bases separated the two germline ends. Germline values: CDR1 SEHNR, CDR2 FQNEAQ (reference sequence). The CDR3 is 14 residues long. The CDR3: CASSLNTGINEQYF. CDR3 coding DNA: TGTGCCAGCAGCTTAAATACCGGGATCAACGAGCAGTACTTC. The full variable domain, in which reference TRBV7-9 and TRBJ2-7 provide the parts outside the CDR3, is DTGVSQNPRHKITKRGQNVTFRCDPISEHNRLYWYRQTLGQGPEFLTYFQNEAQLEKSRLLSDRFSAERPKGSFSTLEIQRTEQGDSAMYLCASSLNTGINEQYFGPGTRLTVT.

The chain carries TRBV19 and TRBJ2-3; D possibly corresponds to TRBD2 (5 bases). Per the germline V gene, CDR1 is LNHDA and CDR2 is SQIVND (reference sequence). This CDR3 region has 15 residues. V lost 5 bases and J lost 5, with 17 bases in between. CDR3 amino acids: CASSSAAFSEDTQYF. CDR3 nucleotides: TGTGCCAGTAGTTCAGCGGCCTTCTCCGAAGATACGCAGTATTTT. The complete variable domain, with remaining parts taken from reference TRBV19 and TRBJ2-3, reads DGGITQSPKYLFRKEGQNVTLSCEQNLNHDAMYWYRQDPGQGLRLIYYSQIVNDFQKGDIAEGYSVSREKKESFPLTVTSAQKNPTAFYLCASSSAAFSEDTQYFGPGTRLTVL.

The count of this clone is one. CDR3 loop: CASSSITGSEQYF. In nucleotides, the CDR3 is TGTGCCAGCAGTAGTATCACAGGGAGCGAGCAGTACTTC. This chain joins TRBV6-6 and TRBJ2-7, with D possibly TRBD1 on 6 matching bases. Germline CDR1 is MNHNY and CDR2 is SVGAGI (reference sequence). V gave up 5 bases and J gave up 6 bases, with 14 bases separating them. The CDR3 sequence is 13 residues long.

The V and J genes are TRBV6-1 and TRBJ1-5; D is unclear. Germline CDR1 MNHNS, CDR2 SASEGT. Trimming stripped 2 bases from V and 0 bases from J, with 8 bases between. The length of the CDR3 is 15 residues. The CDR3 nucleotides are TGTGCCAGCAGTGAATGGGCAGTTAGCAATCAGCCCCAGCATTTT. Translation: CASSEWAVSNQPQHF.